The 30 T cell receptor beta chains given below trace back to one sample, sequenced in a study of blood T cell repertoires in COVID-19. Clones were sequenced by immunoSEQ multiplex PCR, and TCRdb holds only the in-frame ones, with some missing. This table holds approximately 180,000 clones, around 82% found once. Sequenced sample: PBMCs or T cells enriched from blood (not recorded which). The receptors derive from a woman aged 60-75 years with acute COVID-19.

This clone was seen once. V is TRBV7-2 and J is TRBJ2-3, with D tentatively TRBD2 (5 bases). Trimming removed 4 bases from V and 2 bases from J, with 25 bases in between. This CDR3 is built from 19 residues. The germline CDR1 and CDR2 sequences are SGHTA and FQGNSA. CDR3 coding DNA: TGTGCCAGCAGCTCCTCTAATGGAGTATTGGGCGGGCCCACAGATACGCAGTATTTT. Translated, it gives CASSSSNGVLGGPTDTQYF. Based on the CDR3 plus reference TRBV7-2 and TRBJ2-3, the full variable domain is GAGVSQSPSNKVTEKGKDVELRCDPISGHTALYWYRQSLGQGLEFLIYFQGNSAPDKSGLPSDRFSAERTGGSVSTLTIQRTQQEDSAVYLCASSSSNGVLGGPTDTQYFGPGTRLTVL.

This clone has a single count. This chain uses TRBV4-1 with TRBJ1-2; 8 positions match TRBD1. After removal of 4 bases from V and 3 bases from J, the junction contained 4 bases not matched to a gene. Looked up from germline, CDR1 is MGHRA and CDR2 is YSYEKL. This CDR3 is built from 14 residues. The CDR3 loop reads CASSLETGDYGYTF. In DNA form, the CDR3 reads TGCGCCAGCAGCCTCGAGACAGGGGACTATGGCTACACCTTC.

The CDR3 spells CASRTGQGLDGYTF. The CDR3 DNA reads as TGTGCCAGCAGAACGGGACAGGGCCTCGATGGCTACACCTTC. V usage is TRBV5-4 and J usage is TRBJ1-2; 9 positions match TRBD1. CDR1 and CDR2 (germline): SGHNT, YYREEE (reference sequence). There are 14 residues in the CDR3. The J segment lost 6 bases and the V segment lost 5 bases, leaving 8 bases of the junction unmatched.

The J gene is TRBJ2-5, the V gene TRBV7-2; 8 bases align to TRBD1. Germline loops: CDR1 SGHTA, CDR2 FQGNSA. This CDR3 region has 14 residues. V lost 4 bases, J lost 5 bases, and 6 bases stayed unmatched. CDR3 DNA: TGTGCCAGCAGCTCCTCAGGGGGCAGGGAGACCCAGTACTTC. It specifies CASSSSGGRETQYF.

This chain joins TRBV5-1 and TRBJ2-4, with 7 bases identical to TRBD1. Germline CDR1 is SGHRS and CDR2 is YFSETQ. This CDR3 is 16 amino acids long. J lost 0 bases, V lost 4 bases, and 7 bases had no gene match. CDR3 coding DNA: TGCGCCAGCAGCATAACAGGGGTTTTAGCCAAAAACATTCAGTACTTC. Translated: CASSITGVLAKNIQYF.

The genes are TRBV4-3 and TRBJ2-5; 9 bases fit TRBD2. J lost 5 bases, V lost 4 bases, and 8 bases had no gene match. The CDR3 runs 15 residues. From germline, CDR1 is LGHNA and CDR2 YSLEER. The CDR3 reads CASSLRGGRGETQYF. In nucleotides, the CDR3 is TGCGCCAGCAGCCTGCGGGGGGGGCGCGGGGAGACCCAGTACTTC.

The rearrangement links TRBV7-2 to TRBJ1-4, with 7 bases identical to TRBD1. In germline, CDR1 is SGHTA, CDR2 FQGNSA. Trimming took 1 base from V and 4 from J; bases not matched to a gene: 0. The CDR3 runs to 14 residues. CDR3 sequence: CASSLDRGNEKLFF. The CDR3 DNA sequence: TGTGCCAGCAGCTTAGACAGGGGTAATGAAAAACTGTTTTTT.

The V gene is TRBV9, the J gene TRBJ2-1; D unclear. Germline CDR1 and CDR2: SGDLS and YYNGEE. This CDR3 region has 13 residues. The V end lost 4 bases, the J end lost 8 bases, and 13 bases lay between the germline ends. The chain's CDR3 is CASSSASNHEQFF. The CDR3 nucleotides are TGTGCCAGCAGCTCCGCGAGCAACCATGAGCAGTTCTTC.

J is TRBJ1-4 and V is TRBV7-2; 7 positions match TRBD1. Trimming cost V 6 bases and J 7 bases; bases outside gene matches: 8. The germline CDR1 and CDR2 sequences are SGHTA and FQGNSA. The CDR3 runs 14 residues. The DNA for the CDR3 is TGTGCCAGCAGAGCAGACAGGGTCGGTGAAAAACTGTTTTTT. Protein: CASRADRVGEKLFF.

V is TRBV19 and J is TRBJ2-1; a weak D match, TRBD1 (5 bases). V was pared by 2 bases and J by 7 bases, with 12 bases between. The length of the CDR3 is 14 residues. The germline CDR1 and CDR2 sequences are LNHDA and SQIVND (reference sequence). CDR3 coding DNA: TGTGCCAGTAGTATACAGGGTCGGCATAATGAGCAGTTCTTC. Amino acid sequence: CASSIQGRHNEQFF.

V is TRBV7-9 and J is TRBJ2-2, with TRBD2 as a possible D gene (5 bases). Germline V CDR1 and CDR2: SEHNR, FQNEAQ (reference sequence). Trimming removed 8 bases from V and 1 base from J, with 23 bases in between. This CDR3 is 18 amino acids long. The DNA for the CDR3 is TGTGCCAGCGCGACCAGCAGAGGGAGTGCAGAGAACACCGGGGAGCTGTTTTTT. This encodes CASATSRGSAENTGELFF. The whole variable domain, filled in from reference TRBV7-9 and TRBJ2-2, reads DTGVSQNPRHKITKRGQNVTFRCDPISEHNRLYWYRQTLGQGPEFLTYFQNEAQLEKSRLLSDRFSAERPKGSFSTLEIQRTEQGDSAMYLCASATSRGSAENTGELFFGEGSRLTVL.

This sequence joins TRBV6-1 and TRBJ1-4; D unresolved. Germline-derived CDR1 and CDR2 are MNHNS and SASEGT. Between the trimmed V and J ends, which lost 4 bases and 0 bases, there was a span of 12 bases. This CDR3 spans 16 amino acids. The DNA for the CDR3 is TGTGCCAGCAGTGTGACATTTGACGCAACTAATGAAAAACTGTTTTTT. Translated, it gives CASSVTFDATNEKLFF.

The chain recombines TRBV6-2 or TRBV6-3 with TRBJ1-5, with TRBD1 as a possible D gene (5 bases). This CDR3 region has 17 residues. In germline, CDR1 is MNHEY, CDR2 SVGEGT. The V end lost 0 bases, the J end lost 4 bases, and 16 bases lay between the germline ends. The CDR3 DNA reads TGTGCCAGCAGTTACTCGGGAGGGGACGGACGGAATCAGCCCCAGCATTTT. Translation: CASSYSGGDGRNQPQHF.

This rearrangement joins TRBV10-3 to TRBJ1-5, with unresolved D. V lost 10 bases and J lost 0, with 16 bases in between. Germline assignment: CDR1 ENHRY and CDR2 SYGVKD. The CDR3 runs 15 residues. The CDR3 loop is CARYVGPFSNQPQHF. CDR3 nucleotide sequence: TGTGCCAGGTACGTGGGCCCTTTTAGCAATCAGCCCCAGCATTTT.

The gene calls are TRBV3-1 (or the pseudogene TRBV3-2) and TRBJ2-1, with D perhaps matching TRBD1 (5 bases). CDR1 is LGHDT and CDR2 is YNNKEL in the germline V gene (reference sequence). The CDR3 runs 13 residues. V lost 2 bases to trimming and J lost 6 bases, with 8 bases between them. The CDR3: CASSQIQGNEQFF. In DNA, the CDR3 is TGTGCCAGCAGCCAAATCCAGGGCAATGAGCAGTTCTTC.

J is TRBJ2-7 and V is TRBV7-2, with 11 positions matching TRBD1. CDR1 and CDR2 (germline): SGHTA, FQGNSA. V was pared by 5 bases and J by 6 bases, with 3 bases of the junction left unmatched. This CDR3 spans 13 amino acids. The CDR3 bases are TGTGCCAGCAGCAGGACAGGGGGCTTCGAGCAGTACGTC. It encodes CASSRTGGFEQYV.

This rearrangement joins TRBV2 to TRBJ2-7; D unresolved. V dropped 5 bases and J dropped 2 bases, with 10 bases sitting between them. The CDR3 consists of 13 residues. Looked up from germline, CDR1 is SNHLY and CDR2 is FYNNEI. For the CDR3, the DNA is TGTGCCAGCAGTCCGGGTCCCACCTACGAGCAGTACGTC. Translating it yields CASSPGPTYEQYV.

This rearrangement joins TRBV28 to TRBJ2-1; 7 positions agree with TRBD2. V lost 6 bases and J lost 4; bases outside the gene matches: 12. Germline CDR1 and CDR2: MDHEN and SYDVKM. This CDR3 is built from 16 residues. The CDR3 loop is CASSAYSGGKYNEQFF. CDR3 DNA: TGTGCCAGCAGCGCTTACTCGGGGGGAAAGTACAATGAGCAGTTCTTC.

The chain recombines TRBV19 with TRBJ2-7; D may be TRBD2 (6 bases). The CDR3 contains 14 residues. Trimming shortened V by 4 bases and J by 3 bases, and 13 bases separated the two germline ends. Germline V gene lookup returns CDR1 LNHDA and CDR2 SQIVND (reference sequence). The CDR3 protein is CASSTLPGGYEQYF. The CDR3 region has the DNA TGTGCCAGTAGTACGCTACCCGGGGGCTACGAGCAGTACTTC.

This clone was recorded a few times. The CDR3 region is CASSWDRGSVHSGNTIYF. Written as DNA, the CDR3 is TGTGCCAGCAGCTGGGACAGGGGTTCAGTCCACTCTGGAAACACCATATATTTT. The V and J genes are TRBV5-6 and TRBJ1-3, with 10 positions matching TRBD1. This CDR3 spans 18 amino acids. Germline V gives CDR1 SGHDT, CDR2 YYEEEE. V gave up 3 bases and J gave up 0 bases; unmatched junction bases: 9. Drawing the rest from reference TRBV5-6 and TRBJ1-3, the complete variable domain is DAGVTQSPTHLIKTRGQQVTLRCSPKSGHDTVSWYQQALGQGPQFIFQYYEEEERQRGNFPDRFSGHQFPNYSSELNVNALLLGDSALYLCASSWDRGSVHSGNTIYFGEGSWLTVV.

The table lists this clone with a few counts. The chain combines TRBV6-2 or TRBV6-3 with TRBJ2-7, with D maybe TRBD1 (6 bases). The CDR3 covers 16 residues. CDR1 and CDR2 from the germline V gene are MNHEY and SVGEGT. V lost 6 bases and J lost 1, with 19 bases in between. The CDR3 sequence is CASSPTPLDRSYEQYV. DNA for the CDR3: TGTGCCAGCAGCCCTACGCCTTTGGACAGATCCTACGAGCAGTACGTC.

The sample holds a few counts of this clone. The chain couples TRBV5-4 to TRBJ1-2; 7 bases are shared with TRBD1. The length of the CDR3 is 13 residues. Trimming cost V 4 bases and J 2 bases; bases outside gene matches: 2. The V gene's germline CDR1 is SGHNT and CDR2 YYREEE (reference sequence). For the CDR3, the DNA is TGTGCCAGCAGCCCGGACAGGAACTATGGCTACACCTTC. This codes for CASSPDRNYGYTF.

The CDR3 DNA is TGTGCCAGCGGCCCGCAGGGTGGCCTCACAGATACGCAGTATTTT. It translates to CASGPQGGLTDTQYF. This chain connects TRBV13 to TRBJ2-3; perhaps TRBD1 as D (5 bases). Germline values: CDR1 PRHDT, CDR2 FYEKMQ (reference sequence). The CDR3 consists of 15 residues. V shed 8 bases and J shed 2 bases, with 17 bases lying between them.

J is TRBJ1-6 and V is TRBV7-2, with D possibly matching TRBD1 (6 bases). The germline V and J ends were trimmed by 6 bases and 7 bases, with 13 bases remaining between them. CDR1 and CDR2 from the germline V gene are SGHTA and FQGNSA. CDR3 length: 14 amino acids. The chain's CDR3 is CASREQGSNSPLHF. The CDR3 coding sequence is TGTGCCAGCAGGGAACAGGGCAGCAATTCACCCCTCCACTTT.

CDR3: CASSQERLRNTEAFF. CDR3 nucleotide sequence: TGCGCCAGCAGCCAAGAGAGGTTACGAAACACTGAAGCTTTCTTT. The chain links TRBV4-3 to TRBJ1-1, with unresolved D. V dropped 0 bases and J dropped 2 bases, with 10 bases sitting between them. CDR3 size: 15 residues. Germline CDR1 LGHNA, CDR2 YSLEER.

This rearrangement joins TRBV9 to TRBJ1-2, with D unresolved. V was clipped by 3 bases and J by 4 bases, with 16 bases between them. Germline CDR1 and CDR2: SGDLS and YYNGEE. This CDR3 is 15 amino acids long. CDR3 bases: TGTGCCAGCAGCGCCGGCGGGGTGGGAGGCTATGGCTACACCTTC. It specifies CASSAGGVGGYGYTF. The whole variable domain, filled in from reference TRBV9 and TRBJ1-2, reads DSGVTQTPKHLITATGQRVTLRCSPRSGDLSVYWYQQSLDQGLQFLIQYYNGEERAKGNILERFSAQQFPDLHSELNLSSLELGDSALYFCASSAGGVGGYGYTFGSGTRLTVV.

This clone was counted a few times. The CDR3 sequence is CSGAQGYEQYV. CDR3 in DNA: TGCAGTGGGGCTCAGGGCTACGAGCAGTACGTC. This chain connects TRBV20-1 to TRBJ2-7; maybe TRBD1 (5 bases). The CDR3 runs to 11 residues. Trimming stripped 7 bases from V and 3 bases from J, with 10 bases between. In germline, CDR1 is DFQATT, CDR2 SNEGSKA (reference sequence).

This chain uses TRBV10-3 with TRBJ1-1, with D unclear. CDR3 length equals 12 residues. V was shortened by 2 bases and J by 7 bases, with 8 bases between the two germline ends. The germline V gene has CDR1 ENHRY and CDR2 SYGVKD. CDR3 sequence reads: CAISEQRSEAFF. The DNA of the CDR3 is TGTGCCATCAGTGAGCAACGGAGTGAAGCTTTCTTT.

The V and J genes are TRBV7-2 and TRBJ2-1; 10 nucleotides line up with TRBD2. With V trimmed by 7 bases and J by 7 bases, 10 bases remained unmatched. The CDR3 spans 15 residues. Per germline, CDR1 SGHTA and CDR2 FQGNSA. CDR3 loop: CASTLRSGGGNEQFF. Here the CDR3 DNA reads TGTGCCAGCACCCTAAGAAGCGGGGGGGGGAATGAGCAGTTCTTC.

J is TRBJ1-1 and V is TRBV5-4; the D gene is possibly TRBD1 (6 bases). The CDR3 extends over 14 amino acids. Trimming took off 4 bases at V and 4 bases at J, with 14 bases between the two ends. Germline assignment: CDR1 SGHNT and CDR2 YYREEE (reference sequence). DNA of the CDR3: TGTGCCAGCAGCCCTACAGGGTGGGTCACTGAAGCTTTCTTT. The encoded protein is CASSPTGWVTEAFF.